The 14 T cell receptor beta chains presented below share a single source sample, sequenced in a study of blood T cell repertoires in COVID-19. Here immunoSEQ multiplex PCR was the method, and the copy in TCRdb shows in-frame clones only, minus some. The sample records 95,000 to 100,000 clones, 85% to 95% being singletons. The sample comprised peripheral blood. Receptors originate from a man in his forties or fifties with active COVID-19.

The V call is TRBV5-4, the J call TRBJ2-2; 11 bases match TRBD2. The CDR3 covers 16 residues. Germline CDR1 and CDR2: SGHNT and YYREEE (reference sequence). V was clipped by 4 bases and J by 1 base; unmatched bases: 3. CDR3 in DNA: TGTGCCAGCAGCACGACTAGCGGGGTGAACACCGGGGAGCTGTTTTTT. Its protein is CASSTTSGVNTGELFF.

The rearrangement uses TRBV27 and TRBJ2-7; tentative D call: TRBD1 (6 bases). Per germline, CDR1 MNHEY and CDR2 SMNVEV (reference sequence). Trimming removed 7 bases at V and 5 bases at J, with 18 bases between. The CDR3 has 14 residues. CDR3 DNA: TGTGCCAGCATCAAACAGGGAAGGTGGAACGAGCAGTACTTC. Translating gives CASIKQGRWNEQYF.

V usage is TRBV11-2 and J usage is TRBJ2-7; 8 bases match TRBD1. The CDR3 consists of 15 residues. Germline-derived CDR1 and CDR2 are SGHAT and FQNNGV. V gave up 4 bases and J gave up 5 bases; unmatched junction bases: 10. The CDR3 DNA reads as TGTGCCAGCAGCTCTGACAGGGGTGCAGCGCACGAGCAGTACTTC. Its protein is CASSSDRGAAHEQYF.

The chain recombines TRBV7-3 with TRBJ2-2; TRBD2 might be the D (6 bases). The germline V gene has CDR1 SGHTA and CDR2 FQGTGA. V lost 5 bases, J lost 5 bases, and 9 bases lay in between. The CDR3 contains 13 residues. The CDR3, as DNA: TGTGCCAGCAGCAGACTAGGGACCGGGGAGCTGTTTTTT. Amino acid sequence: CASSRLGTGELFF. Based on the CDR3 plus reference TRBV7-3 and TRBJ2-2, the full variable domain is GAGVSQTPSNKVTEKGKYVELRCDPISGHTALYWYRQSLGQGPEFLIYFQGTGAADDSGLPNDRFFAVRPEGSVSTLKIQRTERGDSAVYLCASSRLGTGELFFGEGSRLTVL.

The chain is built from TRBV5-8 and TRBJ1-5; D not resolved. Trimming cost V 5 bases and J 2 bases, with 8 bases left between them. The germline gives CDR1 SGHTS, CDR2 YDEGEE. The CDR3 totals 13 residues. The CDR3 loop is CASRRKGNQPQHF. The CDR3 DNA reads as TGTGCCAGCAGGCGGAAGGGCAATCAGCCCCAGCATTTT.

This clone is deemed medium-sized (0.01 to 0.1%). The V call is TRBV9, the J call TRBJ2-7; TRBD1 matches 9 bases. CDR3 length: 16 amino acids. Germline V gives CDR1 SGDLS, CDR2 YYNGEE. V shed 0 bases, J shed 7 bases, and the junction held 11 bases outside the gene matches. The CDR3 DNA reads TGTGCCAGCAGCGTAGGCCCAAAACAGGGGGCGAGGGAGCAGTACTTC. It encodes CASSVGPKQGAREQYF.

The chain is built from TRBV6-5 and TRBJ1-1, with 8 nucleotides matching TRBD1. This CDR3 has 15 residues. Germline V lookup: CDR1 MNHEY, CDR2 SVGAGI. V lost 2 bases and J lost 5; bases outside the gene matches: 7. The CDR3 sequence is CASSYRDRGITEAFF. The CDR3 DNA reads TGTGCCAGCAGTTACCGAGACAGGGGAATAACTGAAGCTTTCTTT.

The V call is TRBV2, the J call TRBJ1-1; D gene uncertain. The CDR3 contains 13 residues. CDR1 and CDR2 (germline): SNHLY, FYNNEI. The ends were cut back, 4 bases at V and 0 bases at J, with 6 bases in the middle. As DNA, the CDR3 is TGTGCCAGCAGTGCGGAGATGAACACTGAAGCTTTCTTT. Translation: CASSAEMNTEAFF.

The chain is built from TRBV7-9 and TRBJ1-1, with TRBD1 identical over 9 bases. The CDR3 has 15 residues. J lost 1 base, V lost 3 bases, and 3 bases had no gene match. CDR1 and CDR2 from the germline V gene are SEHNR and FQNEAQ (reference sequence). The CDR3 DNA reads as TGTGCCAGCAGCTTCGGACAGGGGTCGAACACTGAAGCTTTCTTT. Translated: CASSFGQGSNTEAFF.

V and J are TRBV5-1 and TRBJ1-2; the D gene is possibly TRBD1 (6 bases). The V and J ends lost 0 bases and 10 bases respectively, with 13 bases between them. The germline gives CDR1 SGHRS, CDR2 YFSETQ. The CDR3 loop spans 13 amino acids. Here the CDR3 DNA reads TGCGCCAGCAGCTTGGTAGAGGGACACCCCTACACCTTC. Translating gives CASSLVEGHPYTF. Drawing the rest from reference TRBV5-1 and TRBJ1-2, the complete variable domain is KAGVTQTPRYLIKTRGQQVTLSCSPISGHRSVSWYQQTPGQGLQFLFEYFSETQRNKGNFPGRFSGRQFSNSRSEMNVSTLELGDSALYLCASSLVEGHPYTFGSGTRLTVV.

V usage is TRBV5-1 and J usage is TRBJ2-2; 12 bases are a match to TRBD2. The V gene's germline CDR1 is SGHRS and CDR2 YFSETQ. The CDR3 runs to 17 residues. After removal of 0 bases from V and 3 bases from J, the junction contained 3 bases not matched to a gene. CDR3 region: CASSLELAGGYTGELFF. For the CDR3, the DNA is TGCGCCAGCAGCTTGGAACTAGCGGGAGGATACACCGGGGAGCTGTTTTTT.

V gene TRBV19 combines with J gene TRBJ2-7, with 13 bases that match TRBD2. Germline trimming cut 4 bases from V and 0 bases from J; bases unmatched to any gene: 3. The CDR3 consists of 16 residues. CDR1 and CDR2 (germline): LNHDA, SQIVND (reference sequence). This CDR3 reads CASSKGTSGISYEQYF. CDR3 DNA sequence: TGTGCCAGTAGTAAGGGGACTAGCGGGATCTCCTACGAGCAGTACTTC.

The chain has TRBV28 and TRBJ2-1; TRBD2 matches at 14 bases. V lost 5 bases and J lost 8; bases outside the gene matches: 5. Germline V gene lookup returns CDR1 MDHEN and CDR2 SYDVKM. The CDR3 length is 15 residues. The CDR3 sequence: CASSPAGLAGDEQFF. For the CDR3, the DNA is TGTGCCAGCAGTCCGGCGGGACTAGCGGGAGATGAGCAGTTCTTC.

The chain carries TRBV10-2 and TRBJ2-1; D is possibly TRBD2 (6 bases). Trimming removed 6 bases at V and 3 bases at J, with 18 bases between. The CDR3 extends over 16 amino acids. Germline V CDR1 and CDR2: WSHSY, SAAADI. The CDR3: CASSPTSGVYYNEQFF. For the CDR3, the DNA is TGCGCCAGCAGCCCGACGTCGGGAGTCTACTACAATGAGCAGTTCTTC.